This T cell receptor (beta chain) was identified in a study of PD-1 blockade in classical Hodgkin lymphoma. General study results and limits: By C4D1 there was a significant rise in CD4+ TCR diversity but not in CD8+ TCR diversity.

Sequencing used immunoSEQ multiplex PCR; TCRdb keeps in-frame clones, though not all of them. Among tens of thousands of clones listed, roughly 77% were seen once. As regards this clone: The antigen is undetermined.

CDR3 length: 16 residues. CDR1 is SGHRS, CDR2 YFSETQ, per germline. V gave up 0 bases and J gave up 0 bases, with 12 bases separating them. Time point reported: cycle 4 day 1 (C4D1), after more than 5 weeks of nivolumab. All patients experienced relapse after autologous stem cell transplantation, and brentuximab vedotin exposure was variable. The best responses consisted of complete response, partial response or progressive disease. Here the sequenced sample was peripheral blood mononuclear cells (PBMCs), taken before the fourth cycle of nivolumab. The sequence was obtained from a human donor with classical Hodgkin lymphoma. This chain uses TRBV5-1 with TRBJ1-1, with D hard to call. The CDR3 bases are TGCGCCAGCAGCTTGGTTCCGGGAAACTTGAACACTGAAGCTTTCTTT. This translates into CASSLVPGNLNTEAFF.